This T cell receptor (beta chain) stems from a study of cytomegalovirus exposure and HLA in healthy donors. Study results and limitations: Across HLA loci, a later analysis found differing TCR association rates, with DRB1 most and HLA-C fewest. After further analysis at a later stage, under 20,000 TCR beta sequences were associated with HLA alleles at 0.05 false discovery rate. HLA-A and HLA-B allele assignments for most subjects were reportedly predicted accurately using TCR beta sequences. Altogether, 150 to 200 TCR beta chains were recorded as cytomegalovirus-associated.

With 60 Vbeta and 13 Jbeta primers, the PCR was carried out. Assay: immunoSEQ multiplex PCR; the TCRdb copy retains only in-frame clones and omits some. The sample contains 150,000 to 200,000 clones, about four fifths of which appear only once. The CDR3 has 14 amino acids. The germline V gene encodes CDR1 MNHNS and CDR2 SASEGT. The germline V and J ends were trimmed by 3 bases and 1 base, with 7 bases remaining between them. As concerns this clone: Its matching antigen is unknown.

The source is a woman aged 50 to 65 in good health and CMV-seronegative. Sequencing used PBMCs. The V and J genes are TRBV6-1 and TRBJ1-5; no reliable D call. CDR3 sequence (DNA): TGTGCCAGCAGTGATCGGGGAAGCAATCAGCCCCAGCATTTT. Protein: CASSDRGSNQPQHF.